Below are 13 T cell receptor beta chains sequenced from a single sample in a study of tumor-infiltrating lymphocytes in primary liver carcinoma. The investigators made TCR beta cDNA from about 500 ng total RNA, using a constant-region primer. It was through three nested multiplex PCR rounds of slightly modified ARM-PCR that TCR beta libraries arose. The first two PCR rounds, around 11 cycles each, used TRBV1-TRBV30 forward primers and a C-beta reverse primer. TCRdb analysed the multiplex PCR reads with MiXCR anew, one entry per CDR3 protein. This repertoire shows about 19,000 distinct CDR3 sequences, 65% to 85% found once; its top ten account for about two fifths. Extraction of RNA together with DNA used about 17-34 mg of unsorted bulk tissue. The specimen was liver tumor tissue from sampling region 4. Subset indicated: tumor region T4, right-lateral pole. These receptors were obtained from a woman younger than 45 with primary liver carcinoma and hepatitis B virus infection.

Note on this clonotype: The junction departs from germline at one end; a sequencing error may be responsible. The genes are TRBV4-1 and TRBJ2-5, with D perhaps TRBD2 (7 bases). From germline, CDR1 is MGHRA and CDR2 YSYEKL. The length of the CDR3 is 15 residues. CDR3: CASSQEGRGGGTRYF. The CDR3 DNA reads as TGCGCCAGCAGTCAAGAAGGGAGGGGGGGCGGGACCCGGTACTTC.

With respect to this clonotype: In this CDR3 the conserved last residue, phenylalanine or tryptophan, is missing, so a read error is likely. No DNA is shown, since the ends of the CDR3 on it are uncertain; the CDR3 is the one TCRdb lists. This sequence joins TRBV6-5 and TRBJ1-1. Germline CDR1 reads MNHEY; CDR2 reads SVGAGI. The CDR3 sequence runs 13 residues, both termini included. CDR3 amino acids: CASSWNRDAETFL.

This clonotype turned up a few times. No conserved phenylalanine or tryptophan ends this CDR3, so it is likely a read error. V gene TRBV10-2 combines with J gene TRBJ2-7; D gene ambiguous. CDR1 and CDR2 from the germline V gene are WSHSY and SAAADI. This CDR3 has 13 amino acids. CDR3 bases: TGCGCCAGCAGCCCAAGACTGGCCTATGAGCAGTACTAC. This codes for CASSPRLAYEQYY.

About this clonotype: This may arise from a read error, as a much more abundant clone is one base away. The genes are TRBV7-6 and TRBJ2-1; TRBD2 matches at 8 bases. V dropped 5 bases and J dropped 2; count of bases not matched to a gene: 8. The CDR3 contains 16 residues. The germline CDR1 and CDR2 sequences are SGHVS and FNYEAQ. The CDR3 DNA reads TGTGCCAGCAGCCTTGGTCGGGGGGGTGCCTACAATGAGCAGTTCTTC. It is translated as CASSLGRGGAYNEQFF.

On this clonotype: One end of the junction varies from germline; a read error may be responsible. V gene TRBV10-2 combines with J gene TRBJ2-7, with 10 bases aligning to TRBD1. Looked up from germline, CDR1 is WSHSY and CDR2 is SAAADI. The CDR3 covers 17 residues. The CDR3 here is CASREFLLGQGDHEEYF. The CDR3 coding sequence is TGCGCCAGCAGAGAGTTTCTCCTAGGACAGGGGGACCACGAAGAGTACTTC.

The V gene is TRBV28, the J gene TRBJ1-5; possibly TRBD1 for D (6 bases). This CDR3 comprises 12 residues. Germline assignment: CDR1 MDHEN and CDR2 SYDVKM. Trimming took 8 bases from V and 13 from J, leaving 18 bases between them. DNA of the CDR3: TGTGCCAGCGGGCCAGGGGAACGGCCACAGCATTTT. Its translation: CASGPGERPQHF. The full variable domain, its missing parts supplied by reference TRBV28 and TRBJ1-5, is DVKVTQSSRYLVKRTGEKVFLECVQDMDHENMFWYRQDPGLGLRLIYFSYDVKMKEKGDIPEGYSVSREKKERFSLILESASTNQTSMYLCASGPGERPQHFGDGTRLSIL.

Regarding this clonotype: An end of the junction does not agree with germline; a read error may underlie this. The V and J genes are TRBV5-6 and TRBJ2-7, with a tentative D call TRBD2 (6 bases). Germline V lookup: CDR1 SGHDT, CDR2 YYEEEE. The CDR3 spans 17 residues. For the CDR3, the DNA is TGTTCCAGCAACTTGGTTAGGAGTCGCGGGAACGGAGACGAACAGTACTTC. This codes for CSSNLVRSRGNGDEQYF.

This clonotype was picked up a small number of times. V gene TRBV29-1 combines with J gene TRBJ2-1, with 7 bases identical to TRBD2. The CDR3 loop spans 12 amino acids. The germline CDR1 and CDR2 sequences are SQVTM and ANQGSEA. After removal of 7 bases from V and 15 bases from J, the junction contained 15 bases not matched to a gene. The CDR3 DNA reads as TGCAGCGCCCTGAGGGACTACAATGGGCGGTTCTTC. This codes for CSALRDYNGRFF.

Turning to this clonotype: Because it lacks the conserved phenylalanine or tryptophan at the end, this CDR3 is likely a read error. This chain links TRBV4-3 with TRBJ1-2, with D possibly matching TRBD1 (5 bases). The CDR3 contains 15 residues. Germline CDR1 is LGHNA and CDR2 is YSLEER. The CDR3 sequence: CASSQDWGSVNGYTL. The CDR3 bases are TGCGCAAGCAGCCAAGATTGGGGCAGTGTGAATGGCTACACCTTG.

Comment on this clonotype: An end of the junction differs from the germline gene, which may be a read error. The chain recombines TRBV6-2 or TRBV6-3 with TRBJ2-7; D may match TRBD1 or TRBD2 (5 bases each). Germline values: CDR1 MNHEY, CDR2 SVGEGT. This CDR3 is 15 amino acids long. CDR3 region: CASSQLAGGHYEQNF. The CDR3 region has the DNA TGTGCCAGCAGTCAATTAGCAGGAGGACATTACGAGCAGAACTTC.

Regarding this clonotype: The conserved phenylalanine or tryptophan is not found at the CDR3 terminus, so this likely reflects a read error. Because the CDR3's place on the DNA is in doubt, the DNA is left out and the CDR3 is given as listed by TCRdb. The V gene is TRBV4-1, the J gene TRBJ2-4; the table gives TRBD1 as D, unverified against the DNA. Germline V lookup: CDR1 MGHRA, CDR2 YSYEKL. The length of the CDR3 is 16 amino acids, counting both ends. The CDR3 sequence: CASNPEMNRDTSKWYL.

For this clonotype: This CDR3 fails to terminate in the conserved phenylalanine or tryptophan, so it likely reflects a read error. The chain links TRBV11-2 to TRBJ1-3; D may be TRBD1 (6 bases). V gave up 2 bases and J gave up 3 bases, with 11 bases separating them. The CDR3 runs 15 residues. CDR1 SGHAT and CDR2 FQNNGV come from the germline V gene. The CDR3 region is CASSLYRENGNTIYP. CDR3 coding DNA: TGTGCCAGCAGCTTATACAGGGAGAATGGAAACACCATATATCCT.

On this clonotype: As the CDR3 is not closed by the conserved phenylalanine or tryptophan, this likely results from a read error. No DNA is shown, since the ends of the CDR3 on it are uncertain; the CDR3 is the one TCRdb lists. The J gene is TRBJ2-5, the V gene TRBV11-2; the table calls TRBD1, which could not be checked here. The CDR3 sequence runs 14 residues, both termini included. Per the germline V gene, CDR1 is SGHAT and CDR2 is FQNNGV. The CDR3 reads CGSSLAGAQETLYL.